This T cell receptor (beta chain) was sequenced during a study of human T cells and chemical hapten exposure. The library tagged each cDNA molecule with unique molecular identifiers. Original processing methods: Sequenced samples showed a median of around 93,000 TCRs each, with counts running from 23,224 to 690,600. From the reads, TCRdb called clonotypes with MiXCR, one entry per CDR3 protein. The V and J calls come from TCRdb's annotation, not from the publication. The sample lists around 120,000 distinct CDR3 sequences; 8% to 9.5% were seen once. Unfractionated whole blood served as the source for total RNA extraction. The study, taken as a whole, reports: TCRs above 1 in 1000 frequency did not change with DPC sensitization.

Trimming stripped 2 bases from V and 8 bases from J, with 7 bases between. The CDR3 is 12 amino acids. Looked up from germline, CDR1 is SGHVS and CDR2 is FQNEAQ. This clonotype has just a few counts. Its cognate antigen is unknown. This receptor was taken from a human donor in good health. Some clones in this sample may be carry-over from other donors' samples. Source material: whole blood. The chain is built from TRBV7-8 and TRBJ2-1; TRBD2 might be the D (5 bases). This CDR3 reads CASSLRDHEQFF. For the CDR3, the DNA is TGTGCCAGCAGCTTACGGGATCATGAGCAGTTCTTC.